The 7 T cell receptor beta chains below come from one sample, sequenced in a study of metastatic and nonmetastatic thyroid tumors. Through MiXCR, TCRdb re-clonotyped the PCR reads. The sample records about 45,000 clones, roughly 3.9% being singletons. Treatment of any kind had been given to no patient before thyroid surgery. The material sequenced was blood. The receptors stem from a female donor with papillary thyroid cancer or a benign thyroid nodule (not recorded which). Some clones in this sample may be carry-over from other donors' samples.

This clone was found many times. CDR3 region: CASSLFDRNTEAFF. CDR3 in DNA: TGTGCCAGCTCACTATTCGACAGGAACACTGAAGCTTTCTTT. The chain couples TRBV18 to TRBJ1-1; perhaps TRBD1 as D (5 bases). With 4 bases removed from V and 1 base from J, the gap between germline ends came to 10 bases. CDR1 is KGHSH and CDR2 is LQKENI in the germline V gene. The CDR3 sequence is 14 residues long. Together with reference TRBV18 and TRBJ1-1, the CDR3 gives the full variable domain: NAGVMQNPRHLVRRRGQEARLRCSPMKGHSHVYWYRQLPEEGLKFMVYLQKENIIDESGMPKERFSAEFPKEGPSILRIQQVVRGDSAAYFCASSLFDRNTEAFFGQGTRLTVV.

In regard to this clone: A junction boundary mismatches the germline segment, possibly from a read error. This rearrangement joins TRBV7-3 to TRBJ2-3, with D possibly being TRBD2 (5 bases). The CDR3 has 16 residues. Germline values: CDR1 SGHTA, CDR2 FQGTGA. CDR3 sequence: CASSYPPGKSTDTQYF. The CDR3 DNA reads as TGCGCCAGCAGCTACCCACCGGGGAAAAGCACAGATACGCAGTATTTT. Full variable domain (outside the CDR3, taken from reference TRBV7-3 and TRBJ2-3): GAGVSQTPSNKVTEKGKYVELRCDPISGHTALYWYRQSLGQGPEFLIYFQGTGAADDSGLPNDRFFAVRPEGSVSTLKIQRTERGDSAVYLCASSYPPGKSTDTQYFGPGTRLTVL.

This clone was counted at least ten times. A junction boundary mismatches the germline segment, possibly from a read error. The CDR3, as DNA: TGTGCCAGCTCGCGGGACGGACCGCAACCGTCCTTC. Translation: CASSRDGPQPSF. The chain employs TRBV18 and TRBJ1-2; D possibly corresponds to TRBD1 (5 bases). Germline V CDR1 and CDR2: KGHSH, LQKENI. The CDR3 is made up of 12 amino acids. Filled out from reference TRBV18 and TRBJ1-2, the complete variable domain reads NAGVMQNPRHLVRRRGQEARLRCSPMKGHSHVYWYRQLPEEGLKFMVYLQKENIIDESGMPKERFSAEFPKEGPSILRIQQVVRGDSAAYFCASSRDGPQPSFGSGTRLTVV.

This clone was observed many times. CDR3 residues: CASSLSGSGTEQYF. The CDR3 DNA follows: TGTGCCAGCAGCTTATCGGGATCGGGGACGGAGCAGTACTTC. V usage is TRBV11-2 and J usage is TRBJ2-7; D tentatively fits TRBD1 or TRBD2 (5 bases each). V lost 2 bases to trimming and J lost 7 bases, with 15 bases between them. Germline CDR1 and CDR2: SGHAT and FQNNGV. The CDR3 spans 14 residues.

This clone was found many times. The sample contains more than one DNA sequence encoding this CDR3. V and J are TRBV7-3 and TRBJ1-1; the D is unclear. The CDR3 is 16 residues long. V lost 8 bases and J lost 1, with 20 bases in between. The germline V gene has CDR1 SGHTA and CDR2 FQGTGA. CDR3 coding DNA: TGTGCCAGCGCTCCCTGGGCTCGCAACACGAACACTGAAGCTTTCTTT. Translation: CASAPWARNTNTEAFF. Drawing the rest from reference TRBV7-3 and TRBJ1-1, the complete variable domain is GAGVSQTPSNKVTEKGKYVELRCDPISGHTALYWYRQSLGQGPEFLIYFQGTGAADDSGLPNDRFFAVRPEGSVSTLKIQRTERGDSAVYLCASAPWARNTNTEAFFGQGTRLTVV.

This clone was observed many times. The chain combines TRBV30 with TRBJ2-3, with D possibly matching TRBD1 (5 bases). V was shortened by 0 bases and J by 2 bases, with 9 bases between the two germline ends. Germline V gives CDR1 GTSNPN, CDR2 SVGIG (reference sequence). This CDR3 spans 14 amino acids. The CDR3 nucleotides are TGTGCCTGGAGTGTGGACACCTACACAGATACGCAGTATTTT. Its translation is CAWSVDTYTDTQYF.

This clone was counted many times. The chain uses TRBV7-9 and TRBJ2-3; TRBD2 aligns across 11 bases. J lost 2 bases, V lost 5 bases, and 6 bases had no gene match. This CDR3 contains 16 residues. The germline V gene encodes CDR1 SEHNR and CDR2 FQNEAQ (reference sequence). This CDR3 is CASSISSGRATDTQYF. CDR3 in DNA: TGTGCCAGCAGCATAAGTAGCGGGAGGGCCACAGATACGCAGTATTTT. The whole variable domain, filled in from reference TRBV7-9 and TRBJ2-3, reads DTGVSQNPRHKITKRGQNVTFRCDPISEHNRLYWYRQTLGQGPEFLTYFQNEAQLEKSRLLSDRFSAERPKGSFSTLEIQRTEQGDSAMYLCASSISSGRATDTQYFGPGTRLTVL.